The 24 T cell receptor beta chains below all came from one sample that was sequenced in a study of T cells in Graves' hyperthyroidism and ophthalmopathy. TCR beta CDR3 regions were amplified from RNA. An initial round of RT-PCR targeting the TCR CDR3 relied on the HTBI primer set. TCRdb recomputed calls from the multiplex PCR reads with MiXCR, one row per CDR3 protein. The data hold about 400,000 distinct CDR3 sequences, with 15% observed a single time. The sequenced sample consisted of blood. These receptors came from a woman younger than 45 with Graves' hyperthyroidism.

This clonotype was recorded many times. The V and J genes are TRBV28 and TRBJ2-7, with 7 positions matching TRBD2. The CDR3 contains 16 residues. Germline CDR1 MDHEN, CDR2 SYDVKM. Germline trimming cut 7 bases from V and 2 bases from J; bases unmatched to any gene: 14. CDR3 nucleotides: TGTGCCAGCAACGTGGCTAGCGGAATACCGACCTACGAGCAGTACTTC. As protein: CASNVASGIPTYEQYF.

The sample holds many counts of this clonotype. V and J are TRBV11-2 and TRBJ2-1; the D is unclear. Trimming cost V 3 bases and J 3 bases, with 6 bases left between them. The germline V gene has CDR1 SGHAT and CDR2 FQNNGV. The CDR3 covers 13 residues. The CDR3 bases are TGTGCCAGCAGCTTGTCGGACTACAATGAGCAGTTCTTC. Translating it yields CASSLSDYNEQFF.

About this clonotype: A single base separates this from a much larger clone, so it may be a read error. The V gene is TRBV15, the J gene TRBJ2-7, with D tentatively TRBD1 (5 bases). CDR3 length equals 15 residues. CDR1 and CDR2 (germline): LNHNV, YYDKDF (reference sequence). The CDR3 nucleotides read TGTGCCGCCAGCAGAGAACCGACAGTTACCTACGAGCAGTACTTC. It translates to CAASREPTVTYEQYF.

The chain's CDR3 is CASSRGGSQYEQYF. DNA of the CDR3: TGTGCCAGCAGTAGGGGCGGGAGTCAGTACGAGCAGTACTTC. This chain uses TRBV6-1 with TRBJ2-7; 7 nucleotides align to TRBD2. The CDR3 is made up of 14 amino acids. V lost 5 bases and J lost 4; bases outside the gene matches: 8. Looked up from germline, CDR1 is MNHNS and CDR2 is SASEGT.

This clonotype showed up just a few times. The genes are TRBV7-9 and TRBJ2-7, with D tentatively TRBD2 (5 bases). The CDR3 has 15 amino acids. V lost 3 bases to trimming and J lost 0 bases, with 12 bases between them. Germline V gene sequence: CDR1 SEHNR, CDR2 FQNEAQ (reference sequence). The CDR3 nucleotides read TGTGCCAGCAGCTTGCAGCCGGGGTTCTCCTACGAGCAGTACTTC. It codes for CASSLQPGFSYEQYF.

The genes are TRBV7-8 and TRBJ2-7, with 7 nucleotides matching TRBD2. V lost 8 bases to trimming and J lost 5 bases; unmatched junction nucleotides: 6. The CDR3 extends over 12 amino acids. CDR1 is SGHVS and CDR2 is FQNEAQ in the germline V gene. CDR3 residues: CASARTRDEQYF. CDR3 DNA: TGTGCCAGCGCCCGGACTAGAGACGAGCAGTACTTC. Drawing the rest from reference TRBV7-8 and TRBJ2-7, the complete variable domain is GAGVSQSPRYKVAKRGQDVALRCDPISGHVSLFWYQQALGQGPEFLTYFQNEAQLDKSGLPSDRFFAERPEGSVSTLKIQRTQQEDSAVYLCASARTRDEQYFGPGTRLTVT.

V is TRBV20-1 and J is TRBJ1-5, with a possible D match to TRBD1 (5 bases). Germline loops: CDR1 DFQATT, CDR2 SNEGSKA (reference sequence). The CDR3 has 13 amino acids. V dropped 5 bases and J dropped 4 bases, with 12 bases sitting between them. CDR3 DNA: TGCAGTGCTCCCCGGGGGTGGAATCAGCCCCAGCATTTT. It specifies CSAPRGWNQPQHF.

This clonotype was counted ten times or more. The chain is built from TRBV27 and TRBJ2-1; D possibly corresponds to TRBD2 (5 bases). Trimming took 3 bases from V and 2 from J, leaving 8 bases between them. The length of the CDR3 is 14 residues. From germline, CDR1 is MNHEY and CDR2 SMNVEV (reference sequence). CDR3 loop: CASSFSGAYNEQFF. The CDR3 DNA reads TGTGCCAGCAGTTTCAGCGGAGCCTACAATGAGCAGTTCTTC.

This clonotype was seen more than once but under ten times. This sequence joins TRBV27 and TRBJ1-2; the D gene is possibly TRBD1 (5 bases). There are 13 residues in the CDR3. Looked up from germline, CDR1 is MNHEY and CDR2 is SMNVEV (reference sequence). Trimming took off 6 bases at V and 4 bases at J, with 12 bases between the two ends. The CDR3: CASSFRDFYGYTF. For the CDR3, the DNA is TGTGCCAGCAGCTTCAGGGACTTCTATGGCTACACCTTC.

This clonotype has at least ten counts. The genes are TRBV7-2 and TRBJ2-1; possible D gene TRBD2, 5 bases. Germline CDR1 and CDR2: SGHTA and FQGNSA. V was shortened by 2 bases and J by 0 bases, with 11 bases between the two germline ends. The CDR3 runs 16 residues. The CDR3 is CASSLQAASSYNEQFF. The CDR3 DNA reads TGTGCCAGCAGCTTACAAGCGGCGAGCTCCTACAATGAGCAGTTCTTC.

The V and J genes are TRBV20-1 and TRBJ1-1; D is ambiguous. CDR1 is DFQATT and CDR2 is SNEGSKA in the germline V gene (reference sequence). Between the trimmed V and J ends, which lost 2 bases and 1 base, there was a span of 11 bases. CDR3 length equals 14 residues. CDR3 in amino acids: CSARSLSGNTEAFF. DNA of the CDR3: TGCAGTGCTAGAAGTTTGTCAGGGAACACTGAAGCTTTCTTT.

This clonotype has ten or more counts. The V and J genes are TRBV18 and TRBJ2-2; 7 nucleotides line up with TRBD2. The junction had 3 bases not matched to a gene; V was cut back by 2 bases and J by 0 bases. This CDR3 comprises 16 residues. Germline CDR1 and CDR2: KGHSH and LQKENI. The CDR3 region has the DNA TGTGCCAGCTCACCAAGGGCGGGAGCGAACACCGGGGAGCTGTTTTTT. Residues: CASSPRAGANTGELFF.

This clonotype occurred a few times. This chain links TRBV24-1 with TRBJ2-1, with 13 bases fitting TRBD2. Germline CDR1 and CDR2: KGHDR and SFDVKD. This CDR3 contains 19 residues. V dropped 4 bases and J dropped 3; count of bases not matched to a gene: 11. The CDR3 DNA reads as TGTGCCACCAGTGACCCATCACCCGGACTAGCGGGAGTCTACAATGAGCAGTTCTTC. Protein product: CATSDPSPGLAGVYNEQFF.

This clonotype was seen at least ten times. The chain has TRBV28 and TRBJ2-7; D not certain. The CDR3 contains 14 residues. Germline V lookup: CDR1 MDHEN, CDR2 SYDVKM. The germline V and J ends were trimmed by 7 bases and 2 bases, with 15 bases remaining between them. CDR3 DNA sequence: TGTGCCAGCAAGAAGAGCTTACCAACCTACGAGCAGTACTTC. This codes for CASKKSLPTYEQYF.

In this sample, this clonotype turned up many times. V and J are TRBV6-1 and TRBJ2-3, with 7 bases matching TRBD2. Trimming removed 5 bases from V and 0 bases from J; junction bases left unmatched: 11. CDR3 length: 17 residues. Per germline, CDR1 MNHNS and CDR2 SASEGT. The CDR3 spells CASSQSYLAASTDTQYF. The DNA of the CDR3 is TGTGCCAGCAGTCAGTCCTATCTAGCGGCGAGCACAGATACGCAGTATTTT.

This clonotype has a count of ten or more. The chain couples TRBV20-1 to TRBJ2-7, with no clear D. CDR3 length equals 14 residues. V lost 3 bases, J lost 2 bases, and 14 bases lay in between. Germline lookup yields CDR1 DFQATT and CDR2 SNEGSKA (reference sequence). CDR3 sequence (DNA): TGCAGTGCTAGCCCGAGTGGGGTGACCTACGAGCAGTACTTC. It yields the protein CSASPSGVTYEQYF.

This clonotype occurred many times. The CDR3 reads CASSPGVGSSYEQYF. CDR3 bases: TGTGCCAGCTCACCAGGGGTCGGCTCATCCTACGAGCAGTACTTC. The rearrangement links TRBV18 to TRBJ2-7; D is unclear. The CDR3 consists of 15 residues. From germline, CDR1 is KGHSH and CDR2 LQKENI. The germline V and J ends were trimmed by 2 bases and 1 base, with 12 bases remaining between them.

In this sample, this clonotype turned up a few times. J is TRBJ2-7 and V is TRBV4-1; D might be TRBD2 (6 bases). Germline V CDR1 and CDR2: MGHRA, YSYEKL. The V gene lost 0 bases and the J gene lost 4 bases, with 16 bases spanning the gap. The CDR3 sequence is 16 residues long. CDR3 residues: CASSQEMEAGLYEQYF. The CDR3 coding sequence is TGCGCCAGCAGCCAAGAAATGGAAGCGGGCCTTTACGAGCAGTACTTC.

V is TRBV13 and J is TRBJ2-1, with D possibly being TRBD2 (6 bases). CDR3 size: 17 residues. The V end was cut by 5 bases, the J end by 6 bases, with 23 bases between. Germline CDR1 reads PRHDT; CDR2 reads FYEKMQ (reference sequence). DNA of the CDR3: TGTGCCAGCAGCCCCCGGGTTAGTGGGAGGTTGGGCAATGAGCAGTTCTTC. Translation gives CASSPRVSGRLGNEQFF.

This clonotype was seen a handful of times. This chain connects TRBV6-1 to TRBJ2-3, with 12 bases fitting TRBD2. J lost 6 bases, V lost 5 bases, and 6 bases had no gene match. The CDR3 consists of 15 residues. Germline V gene data show CDR1 as MNHNS and CDR2 as SASEGT. The CDR3, as DNA: TGTGCCAGCAGTCAGACTAGCGGGAGCCATGATACGCAGTATTTT. Its protein product is CASSQTSGSHDTQYF.

This clonotype was picked up many times. J is TRBJ1-5 and V is TRBV6-1, with no clear D. Between the trimmed V and J ends, which lost 2 bases and 5 bases, there was a span of 7 bases. Germline V gene data show CDR1 as MNHNS and CDR2 as SASEGT. The CDR3 is 13 residues long. The CDR3 DNA sequence: TGTGCCAGCAGTGAATACCGGGATCAGCCCCAGCATTTT. This translates into CASSEYRDQPQHF.

This clonotype has only a few counts. The V gene is TRBV27, the J gene TRBJ2-5; D not certain. CDR1 and CDR2 (germline): MNHEY, SMNVEV (reference sequence). This CDR3 region has 15 residues. Deletions cut 2 bases from V and 1 base from J, with 11 bases between. This CDR3 reads CASSLKVPVQETQYF. In DNA, the CDR3 is TGTGCCAGCAGTTTAAAGGTTCCCGTCCAAGAGACCCAGTACTTC.

The chain couples TRBV20-1 to TRBJ2-2; 12 bases match TRBD2. Unmatched junction bases numbered 4, after V lost 1 base and J lost 4 bases. CDR1 and CDR2 from the germline V gene are DFQATT and SNEGSKA (reference sequence). The length of the CDR3 is 16 residues. CDR3 bases: TGCAGTGCTAGAGCTAGCGGGAGGGCGCGCACCGGGGAGCTGTTTTTT. Its protein product is CSARASGRARTGELFF.

This clonotype showed up many times. The genes are TRBV5-1 and TRBJ2-1; D unclear. CDR1 and CDR2 (germline): SGHRS, YFSETQ. V was pared by 0 bases and J by 8 bases, with 12 bases between. The CDR3 contains 14 residues. In DNA, the CDR3 is TGCGCCAGCAGCTTGGTGGGCCCTCCCCATGAGCAGTTCTTC. Residues: CASSLVGPPHEQFF.